These 15 T cell receptor beta chains came from one sample sequenced in a study of blood T cell repertoires in COVID-19. Some clones are missing from TCRdb's copy, which holds only in-frame ones; the method was immunoSEQ multiplex PCR. This table holds just under 150,000 clones, more than 75% found once. Sequences were obtained from peripheral blood. The receptors come from a woman between 50 and 59 years old with active or convalescent COVID-19.

This chain connects TRBV7-2 to TRBJ1-1; possibly TRBD1 for D (6 bases). The CDR3 extends over 16 amino acids. Germline CDR1 is SGHTA and CDR2 is FQGNSA. The V and J ends lost 2 bases and 2 bases respectively, with 15 bases between them. Written as DNA, the CDR3 is TGTGCCAGCAGCTTATTCGGGGGGGGCTACAACACTGAAGCTTTCTTT. It is translated as CASSLFGGGYNTEAFF.

The chain employs TRBV10-3 and TRBJ1-6, with 7 bases identical to TRBD1. The CDR3 length is 14 residues. Germline V gene lookup returns CDR1 ENHRY and CDR2 SYGVKD. Trimming took 11 bases from V and 3 from J; bases not matched to a gene: 7. CDR3 sequence: CAARDRVYNSPLHF. As DNA, the CDR3 is TGTGCCGCCAGGGACAGAGTCTATAATTCACCCCTCCACTTT.

J is TRBJ1-5 and V is TRBV7-3; D is unresolved. Germline CDR1 SGHTA, CDR2 FQGTGA. Trimming stripped 4 bases from V and 5 bases from J, with 9 bases between. The CDR3 totals 13 residues. Written as DNA, the CDR3 is TGTGCCAGCAGCTGGAGTCTTGATCAGCCCCAGCATTTT. Residues: CASSWSLDQPQHF.

The chain carries TRBV30 and TRBJ2-2; tentatively, D is TRBD1 (5 bases). CDR1 and CDR2 (germline): GTSNPN, SVGIG (reference sequence). V gave up 3 bases and J gave up 2 bases, with 10 bases separating them. CDR3 length: 14 residues. In DNA, the CDR3 is TGTGCCTGGAGCCCGCAGGGTAACACCGGGGAGCTGTTTTTT. This gives the protein CAWSPQGNTGELFF.

The chain has TRBV9 and TRBJ2-7, with 8 bases aligning to TRBD2. CDR3 length: 15 residues. Trimming removed 5 bases from V and 4 bases from J; junction bases left unmatched: 11. Per the germline V gene, CDR1 is SGDLS and CDR2 is YYNGEE. The CDR3 DNA sequence: TGTGCCAGCAGTCCCGGGGGGGCGGATGGGTACGAGCAGTACTTC. Residues: CASSPGGADGYEQYF.

The V gene is TRBV6-6, the J gene TRBJ2-7, with 9 bases aligning to TRBD1. Germline trimming cut 11 bases from V and 3 bases from J; bases unmatched to any gene: 8. Germline V gene data show CDR1 as MNHNY and CDR2 as SVGAGI (reference sequence). The length of the CDR3 is 13 residues. This chain's CDR3 is CAPPDRGYYEQYF. The CDR3 bases are TGTGCCCCCCCGGACAGGGGTTACTACGAGCAGTACTTC.

The V gene is TRBV10-3, the J gene TRBJ2-3, with D possibly TRBD1 on 6 matching bases. V was trimmed by 9 bases and J by 4 bases, leaving 17 bases between them. The CDR3 extends over 14 amino acids. Per germline, CDR1 ENHRY and CDR2 SYGVKD. The CDR3 sequence: CAIRPRGSADTQYF. CDR3 DNA: TGTGCCATAAGACCCAGGGGTTCCGCAGATACGCAGTATTTT.

The CDR3 DNA sequence: TGTGCCAGCAGTTTAAGGGGGAACACCGGGGAGCTGTTTTTT. The encoded protein is CASSLRGNTGELFF. The V call is TRBV28, the J call TRBJ2-2; perhaps TRBD1 as D (5 bases). CDR1 is MDHEN, CDR2 SYDVKM, per germline. The CDR3 is 14 amino acids. The V end lost 2 bases, the J end lost 1 base, and 5 bases lay between the germline ends.

In regard to this clone: Other DNA sequences in the same sample also yield this CDR3. DNA of the CDR3: TGTGCCAGCAGACGCCGTTCGGACAGGGGATCCTACGAGCAGTACTTC. Translating it yields CASRRRSDRGSYEQYF. The chain carries TRBV28 and TRBJ2-7; 9 bases agree with TRBD1. The CDR3 length is 16 residues. After removal of 6 bases from V and 1 base from J, the junction contained 10 bases not matched to a gene. Germline V gene lookup returns CDR1 MDHEN and CDR2 SYDVKM.

This sequence joins TRBV13 and TRBJ1-2; 8 bases map to TRBD1. CDR1 and CDR2 (germline): PRHDT, FYEKMQ (reference sequence). The CDR3 covers 14 residues. Trimming took 6 bases from V and 4 from J; bases not matched to a gene: 7. The CDR3 sequence: CASSRNRGGYGYTF. The CDR3 DNA reads TGTGCCAGCAGTCGGAACAGGGGGGGCTATGGCTACACCTTC. Full variable domain (remainder filled in from reference TRBV13 and TRBJ1-2): AAGVIQSPRHLIKEKRETATLKCYPIPRHDTVYWYQQGPGQDPQFLISFYEKMQSDKGSIPDRFSAQQFSDYHSELNMSSLELGDSALYFCASSRNRGGYGYTFGSGTRLTVV.

The V and J genes are TRBV4-1 and TRBJ2-3, with TRBD1 matching over 8 bases. CDR1 is MGHRA, CDR2 YSYEKL, per germline. The CDR3 runs 17 residues. Germline trimming cut 0 bases from V and 3 bases from J; bases unmatched to any gene: 8. The CDR3 DNA sequence: TGCGCCAGCAGCCAAGAGAGTCGGCAGGGGGCGACAGATACGCAGTATTTT. Protein sequence: CASSQESRQGATDTQYF.

The genes are TRBV5-1 and TRBJ2-1, with D maybe TRBD2 (5 bases). CDR1 and CDR2 from the germline V gene are SGHRS and YFSETQ. Trimming took 4 bases from V and 8 from J, leaving 25 bases between them. The CDR3 spans 17 residues. The CDR3 reads CASSENPSGSSWDEQFF. The CDR3 DNA reads TGCGCCAGCAGCGAAAATCCCTCGGGGAGTTCGTGGGATGAGCAGTTCTTC.

The V and J genes are TRBV30 and TRBJ1-3; no reliable D call. The V gene lost 0 bases and the J gene lost 10 bases, with 7 bases spanning the gap. There are 11 residues in the CDR3. CDR1 is GTSNPN and CDR2 is SVGIG in the germline V gene (reference sequence). For the CDR3, the DNA is TGTGCCTGGAGTGTAGGAGGAACCATATATTTT. Its translation is CAWSVGGTIYF.

This chain uses TRBV25-1 with TRBJ1-2; 12 bases are a match to TRBD1. This CDR3 has 16 residues. V shed 1 base, J shed 2 bases, and the junction held 2 bases outside the gene matches. The V gene's germline CDR1 is MGHDK and CDR2 SYGVNS. The CDR3 region is CASSESGTGGNYGYTF. The CDR3 DNA sequence: TGTGCCAGCAGTGAATCGGGGACAGGGGGCAACTATGGCTACACCTTC.

About this clone: Compared with germline, one end of the junction differs, possibly owing to a read error. The sample contains more than one DNA sequence encoding this CDR3. The V and J genes are TRBV27 and TRBJ1-2; D might be TRBD1 (6 bases). Germline assignment: CDR1 MNHEY and CDR2 SMNVEV (reference sequence). CDR3 size: 15 residues. The CDR3 loop is CASSLSIDRNIGYTF. The DNA of the CDR3 is TGTGCCAGCAGCTTATCAATCGACAGGAACATTGGCTACACCTTC.